This TCR beta chain was recorded in a study of identical twins. About this clonotype: The antigen is not known.

A single record per CDR3 protein comes from TCRdb applying MiXCR to the 5' RACE reads. The data show 1.5 million to 2 million distinct CDR3 sequences, with less than 40% seen just once and 0.27% held by the top ten. There are 15 residues in the CDR3. General study results and limits: Twin pairs' shared out-of-frame alpha sequences were enriched in low generation probability.

Sequencing was performed on cord blood. This chain joins TRBV21-1 and TRBJ2-7; TRBD1 is the table's D call, not checked against the DNA. TRBV21-1 is assigned pseudogene status. The TCR sequence derives from a newborn girl in good health. The CDR3: CASSKVGVTLYGQYF. The CDR3 DNA is TGTGCCAGCAGCAAAGTGGGGGTGACCCTTTACGGGCAGTACTTC.